The rows below give T cell receptor beta chains drawn from one sample of a study of blood T cell repertoires in COVID-19. This table comes from immunoSEQ multiplex PCR, and its TCRdb copy is limited to in-frame clones, with some not included. The data hold roughly 73,000 clones, with around nine tenths observed a single time. The sample was peripheral blood. These receptors were collected from a man between 65 and 85 years old with active or convalescent COVID-19. The CDR3 runs from the conserved cysteine through the conserved F or W. The order of the fields is V gene, J gene, D gene, clone size, CDR3 protein, CDR3 DNA. The D gene is left open where the match is weak. Part of the rows lack a size; the others show once, few, many or a class for expanded clones.

V gene: TRBV5-8
J gene: TRBJ1-5
D gene: .
clone size: few
CDR3 protein: CASSWRDQPQHF
CDR3 DNA: TGTGCCAGCAGCTGGAGGGATCAGCCCCAGCATTTT

V gene: TRBV6-6
J gene: TRBJ1-1
D gene: .
clone size: once
CDR3 protein: CASSKGGGGTEAFF
CDR3 DNA: TGTGCCAGCAGTAAAGGAGGAGGCGGGACTGAAGCTTTCTTT

V gene: TRBV7-7
J gene: TRBJ2-7
D gene: TRBD1
clone size: few
CDR3 protein: CASSPSLQGIGEQYF
CDR3 DNA: TGTGCCAGCAGTCCAAGCCTACAGGGGATAGGCGAGCAGTACTTC

V gene: TRBV6-1
J gene: TRBJ2-4
D gene: .
clone size: .
CDR3 protein: CASSDTGEAKNIQYF
CDR3 DNA: TGTGCCAGCAGTGATACGGGAGAGGCCAAAAACATTCAGTACTTC

V gene: TRBV6-7
J gene: TRBJ2-1
D gene: TRBD2
clone size: .
CDR3 protein: CASSYPRLAGGYNEQFF
CDR3 DNA: TGTGCCAGCAGTTACCCCAGACTAGCGGGGGGGTACAATGAGCAGTTCTTC

V gene: TRBV18
J gene: TRBJ2-7
D gene: TRBD2
clone size: .
CDR3 protein: CASSLERGSGEQYF
CDR3 DNA: TGTGCCAGCTCACTCGAGCGGGGGTCGGGCGAGCAGTACTTC

V gene: TRBV7-9
J gene: TRBJ1-5
D gene: .
clone size: .
CDR3 protein: CASSFEGVQPQHF
CDR3 DNA: TGTGCCAGCAGCTTCGAGGGGGTTCAGCCCCAGCATTTT

V gene: TRBV11-3
J gene: TRBJ2-1
D gene: TRBD2
clone size: .
CDR3 protein: CASSFSGGYNEQFF
CDR3 DNA: TGTGCCAGCAGTTTTAGCGGGGGGTACAATGAGCAGTTCTTC

V gene: TRBV6-6
J gene: TRBJ2-5
D gene: TRBD2
clone size: .
CDR3 protein: CASSYPSGSHETQYF
CDR3 DNA: TGTGCCAGCAGTTACCCTAGCGGGAGTCATGAGACCCAGTACTTC

V gene: TRBV4-1
J gene: TRBJ1-2
D gene: TRBD1
clone size: .
CDR3 protein: CASSQSDRGSGGYTF
CDR3 DNA: TGCGCCAGCAGCCAATCGGACAGGGGGTCTGGTGGCTACACCTTC

V gene: TRBV11-3
J gene: TRBJ2-1
D gene: .
clone size: .
CDR3 protein: CASRPGLPGNEQFF
CDR3 DNA: TGTGCCAGCAGACCTGGACTCCCGGGGAATGAGCAGTTCTTC

V gene: TRBV18
J gene: TRBJ1-1
D gene: TRBD1
clone size: .
CDR3 protein: CASSPTGRTEAFF
CDR3 DNA: TGTGCCAGCTCACCGACAGGGAGAACTGAAGCTTTCTTT

V gene: TRBV5-8
J gene: TRBJ1-5
D gene: .
clone size: .
CDR3 protein: CASSYTGAGGNQPQHF
CDR3 DNA: TGTGCCAGCAGCTATACAGGCGCAGGGGGCAATCAGCCCCAGCATTTT

V gene: TRBV19
J gene: TRBJ2-7
D gene: TRBD1
clone size: .
CDR3 protein: CASSIRTGLGEQYF
CDR3 DNA: TGTGCCAGTAGTATCCGGACAGGGCTGGGCGAGCAGTACTTC

V gene: TRBV7-9
J gene: TRBJ2-7
D gene: .
clone size: .
CDR3 protein: CASSTRFRYEQYF
CDR3 DNA: TGTGCCAGCAGCACCAGGTTCCGCTACGAGCAGTACTTC

V gene: TRBV18
J gene: TRBJ1-1
D gene: .
clone size: .
CDR3 protein: CASSPTREAEAFF
CDR3 DNA: TGTGCCAGCTCACCAACCCGGGAGGCTGAAGCTTTCTTT

V gene: TRBV30
J gene: TRBJ1-6
D gene: TRBD1
clone size: .
CDR3 protein: CAWSVQGQSPLHF
CDR3 DNA: TGTGCCTGGAGTGTACAGGGGCAATCACCCCTCCACTTT

V gene: TRBV4-1
J gene: TRBJ2-2
D gene: .
clone size: .
CDR3 protein: CASSQAYAGYTGELFF
CDR3 DNA: TGCGCCAGCAGCCAAGCCTATGCGGGCTACACCGGGGAGCTGTTTTTT

V gene: TRBV5-1
J gene: TRBJ2-7
D gene: TRBD1
clone size: .
CDR3 protein: CASSLAPDRSYEQYF
CDR3 DNA: TGCGCCAGCAGCTTGGCCCCGGACAGGTCCTACGAGCAGTACTTC

V gene: TRBV28
J gene: TRBJ2-7
D gene: .
clone size: .
CDR3 protein: CASSTRFEQYF
CDR3 DNA: TGTGCCAGCAGTACGAGGTTCGAGCAGTACTTC

V gene: TRBV4-2
J gene: TRBJ1-1
D gene: TRBD1
clone size: once
CDR3 protein: CASSQEGQWNTEAFF
CDR3 DNA: TGTGCCAGCAGCCAAGAGGGACAGTGGAACACTGAAGCTTTCTTT

V gene: TRBV5-4
J gene: TRBJ1-1
D gene: .
clone size: .
CDR3 protein: CASSLAGRPMNTEAFF
CDR3 DNA: TGTGCCAGCAGCTTGGCCGGCAGGCCCATGAACACTGAAGCTTTCTTT

V gene: TRBV2
J gene: TRBJ1-4
D gene: .
clone size: .
CDR3 protein: CASRRGADEKLFF
CDR3 DNA: TGTGCCAGCAGGCGGGGGGCGGATGAAAAACTGTTTTTT

V gene: TRBV11-3
J gene: TRBJ1-1
D gene: .
clone size: .
CDR3 protein: CASSSGWNTEAFF
CDR3 DNA: TGTGCCAGCAGCTCAGGGTGGAACACTGAAGCTTTCTTT

V gene: TRBV20-1
J gene: TRBJ1-2
D gene: .
clone size: .
CDR3 protein: CSANERALGRSYGYTF
CDR3 DNA: TGCAGTGCTAATGAGAGGGCGCTGGGGAGGAGCTATGGCTACACCTTC

V gene: TRBV11-2
J gene: TRBJ2-1
D gene: .
clone size: many
CDR3 protein: CASSYGGEQFF
CDR3 DNA: TGTGCCAGCAGCTACGGCGGTGAGCAGTTCTTC

V gene: TRBV7-9
J gene: TRBJ2-2
D gene: TRBD1
clone size: .
CDR3 protein: CASSPGQGRWEAAGELFF
CDR3 DNA: TGTGCCAGCAGCCCCGGACAGGGCCGTTGGGAGGCGGCCGGGGAGCTGTTTTTT

V gene: TRBV5-6
J gene: TRBJ2-5
D gene: TRBD2
clone size: .
CDR3 protein: CASSFDGGAGETQYF
CDR3 DNA: TGTGCCAGCAGCTTTGACGGGGGGGCTGGAGAGACCCAGTACTTC

V gene: TRBV6-6
J gene: TRBJ2-1
D gene: TRBD2
clone size: .
CDR3 protein: CATSGSWNEQFF
CDR3 DNA: TGTGCCACCAGCGGGAGTTGGAATGAGCAGTTCTTC

V gene: TRBV6-2/TRBV6-3
J gene: TRBJ2-5
D gene: TRBD1
clone size: .
CDR3 protein: CASSSGQGRTETQYF
CDR3 DNA: TGTGCCAGCAGTTCCGGACAGGGGAGGACAGAGACCCAGTACTTC

V gene: TRBV9
J gene: TRBJ2-5
D gene: .
clone size: .
CDR3 protein: CASSVDGGIETQYF
CDR3 DNA: TGTGCCAGCAGCGTAGATGGAGGGATCGAGACCCAGTACTTC

V gene: TRBV7-2
J gene: TRBJ1-5
D gene: .
clone size: .
CDR3 protein: CASGGRSSNQPQHF
CDR3 DNA: TGTGCCAGCGGAGGGCGAAGTAGCAATCAGCCCCAGCATTTT

V gene: TRBV25-1
J gene: TRBJ1-2
D gene: .
clone size: .
CDR3 protein: CASSEGLGRGNYGYTF
CDR3 DNA: TGTGCCAGCAGTGAAGGGCTGGGCAGGGGCAACTATGGCTACACCTTC